This TCR beta chain was sequenced during a study of blood T cells in healthy people across ages. This clonotype was counted between two and nine times. A second PCR, run for about 7 to 11 cycles, used a sample-barcoded 5' primer plus a J-beta primer mix. A template-switch adaptor with 12 random nucleotides tagged each cDNA molecule. One entry per CDR3 protein results from TCRdb running MiXCR on the 5' RACE reads. The sample holds about 320,000 distinct CDR3 sequences; roughly 26% are singletons and the top ten take approximately 30%. The CDR3 is made up of 15 amino acids. Trimming removed 3 bases from V and 6 bases from J; junction bases left unmatched: 4. Germline CDR1 SGDLS, CDR2 YYNGEE. Every donor contributed around 10 milliliters of peripheral blood by blood draw. Each sample used at least 6 million PBMCs.

Sequenced: blood. This clonotype was sampled from a woman aged 70 to 79 in good health. V is TRBV9 and J is TRBJ1-4; 11 bases map to TRBD1. The CDR3 loop reads CASSAGTGGDEKLFF. CDR3 coding DNA: TGTGCCAGCAGCGCGGGGACAGGGGGAGATGAAAAACTGTTTTTT.